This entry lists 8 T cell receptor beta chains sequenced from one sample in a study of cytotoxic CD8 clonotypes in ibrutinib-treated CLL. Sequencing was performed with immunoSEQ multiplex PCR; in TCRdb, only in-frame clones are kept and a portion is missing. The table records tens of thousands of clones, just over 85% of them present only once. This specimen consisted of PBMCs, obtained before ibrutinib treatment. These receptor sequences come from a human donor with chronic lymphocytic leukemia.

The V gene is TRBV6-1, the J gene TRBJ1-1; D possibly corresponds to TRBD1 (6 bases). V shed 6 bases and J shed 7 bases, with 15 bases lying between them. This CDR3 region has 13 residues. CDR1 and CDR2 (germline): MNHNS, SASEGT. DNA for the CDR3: TGTGCCAGCAGAAACATAGAACAGGGTGAAGCTTTCTTT. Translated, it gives CASRNIEQGEAFF.

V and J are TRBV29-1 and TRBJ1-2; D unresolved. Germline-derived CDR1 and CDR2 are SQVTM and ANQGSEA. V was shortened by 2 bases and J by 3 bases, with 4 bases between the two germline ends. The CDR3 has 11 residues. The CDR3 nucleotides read TGCAGCGTTGAATTCGACTATGGCTACACCTTC. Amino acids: CSVEFDYGYTF.

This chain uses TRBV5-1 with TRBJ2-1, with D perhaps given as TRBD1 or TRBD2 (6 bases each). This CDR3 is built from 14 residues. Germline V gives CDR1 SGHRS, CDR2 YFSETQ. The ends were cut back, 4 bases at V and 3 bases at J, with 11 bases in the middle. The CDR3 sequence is CASSTGTGYNEQFF. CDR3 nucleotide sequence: TGCGCCAGCAGCACAGGGACTGGCTACAATGAGCAGTTCTTC.

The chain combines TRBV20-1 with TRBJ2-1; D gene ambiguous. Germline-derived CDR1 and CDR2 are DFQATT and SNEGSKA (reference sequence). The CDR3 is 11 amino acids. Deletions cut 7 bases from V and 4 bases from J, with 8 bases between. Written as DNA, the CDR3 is TGCAGTGTCAGGCTTTACAATGAGCAGTTCTTC. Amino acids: CSVRLYNEQFF.

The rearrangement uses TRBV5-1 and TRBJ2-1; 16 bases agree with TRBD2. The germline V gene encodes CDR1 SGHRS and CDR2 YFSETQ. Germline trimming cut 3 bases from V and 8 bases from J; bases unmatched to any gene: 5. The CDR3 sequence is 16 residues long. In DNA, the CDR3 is TGCGCCAGCAGCTATGAGGGACTAGCGGGAGGGGATGAGCAGTTCTTC. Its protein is CASSYEGLAGGDEQFF.

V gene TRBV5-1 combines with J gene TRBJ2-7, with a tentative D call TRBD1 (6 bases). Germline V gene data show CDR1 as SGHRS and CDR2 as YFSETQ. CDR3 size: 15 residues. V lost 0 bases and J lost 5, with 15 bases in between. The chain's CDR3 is CASSLADMGADEQYF. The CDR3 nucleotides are TGCGCCAGCAGCTTGGCGGACATGGGGGCGGACGAGCAGTACTTC.

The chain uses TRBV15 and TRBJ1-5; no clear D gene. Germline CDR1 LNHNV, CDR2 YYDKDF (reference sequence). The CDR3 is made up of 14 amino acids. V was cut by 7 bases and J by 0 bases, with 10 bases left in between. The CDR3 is CATKEEYSNQPQHF. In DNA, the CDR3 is TGTGCCACCAAGGAGGAATATAGCAATCAGCCCCAGCATTTT.

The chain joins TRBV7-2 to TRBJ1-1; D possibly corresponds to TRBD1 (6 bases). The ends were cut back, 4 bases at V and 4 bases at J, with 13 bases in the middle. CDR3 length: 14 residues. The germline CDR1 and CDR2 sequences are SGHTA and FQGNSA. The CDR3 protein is CASSSMGAGTEAFF. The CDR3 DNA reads TGTGCCAGCAGCTCCATGGGGGCTGGCACTGAAGCTTTCTTT. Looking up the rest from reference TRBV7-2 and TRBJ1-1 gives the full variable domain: GAGVSQSPSNKVTEKGKDVELRCDPISGHTALYWYRQSLGQGLEFLIYFQGNSAPDKSGLPSDRFSAERTGGSVSTLTIQRTQQEDSAVYLCASSSMGAGTEAFFGQGTRLTVV.